This T cell receptor beta chain was sequenced during a study of T cell repertoires in cytomegalovirus infection. TCRdb re-derived calls from the reads in MiXCR, one entry per CDR3 protein. The sample yields about 260,000 distinct CDR3 sequences, roughly an eighth seen once. This CDR3 is built from 14 residues. From germline, CDR1 is SNHLY and CDR2 FYNNEI. V was clipped by 4 bases and J by 6 bases, with 15 bases between them. This chain joins TRBV2 and TRBJ1-2; D unresolved. This TCR came from a human donor in good health (CMV status not recorded). Some clones in this sample may be carry-over from other donors' samples. The material sequenced was PBMCs. The CDR3 reads CASSGWTMVDGYTF. Here the CDR3 DNA reads TGTGCCAGCAGTGGATGGACGATGGTTGATGGCTACACCTTC.